This entry lists 10 T cell receptor beta chains sequenced from one sample in a study of blood T cell repertoires in COVID-19. Assay: immunoSEQ multiplex PCR; the TCRdb copy retains only in-frame clones and omits some. The repertoire holds 90,000 to 100,000 clones, with approximately 88% as singletons. Sequenced sample: peripheral blood. These receptors originate from a man aged 45-65 years with COVID-19, enrolled during active disease.

J is TRBJ1-1 and V is TRBV6-6; 11 positions agree with TRBD1. Germline CDR1 is MNHNY and CDR2 is SVGAGI (reference sequence). V lost 5 bases and J lost 0; bases outside the gene matches: 11. The CDR3 runs to 18 residues. As DNA, the CDR3 is TGTGCCAGCAGTCGGGGGGACAGGGGGAAGAAAATGAACACTGAAGCTTTCTTT. Translating it yields CASSRGDRGKKMNTEAFF.

The chain employs TRBV6-6 and TRBJ1-1; 7 bases match TRBD1. V lost 7 bases and J lost 0; bases outside the gene matches: 8. The CDR3 runs to 15 residues. Germline V gene lookup returns CDR1 MNHNY and CDR2 SVGAGI (reference sequence). The CDR3: CASTIAGTVNTEAFF. CDR3 bases: TGTGCCAGCACCATAGCCGGGACAGTGAACACTGAAGCTTTCTTT.

The chain uses TRBV18 and TRBJ1-2, with D possibly being TRBD1 (5 bases). Trimming removed 1 base at V and 8 bases at J, with 11 bases between. Germline V gene data show CDR1 as KGHSH and CDR2 as LQKENI. The CDR3 extends over 13 amino acids. CDR3 in amino acids: CASSPLGAGGYTF. CDR3 nucleotides: TGTGCCAGCTCACCACTAGGGGCTGGAGGCTACACCTTC.

V gene TRBV15 combines with J gene TRBJ2-1; the match to TRBD1 covers 9 bases. The CDR3 runs 15 residues. Germline trimming cut 6 bases from V and 1 base from J; bases unmatched to any gene: 4. Germline CDR1 LNHNV, CDR2 YYDKDF (reference sequence). The DNA for the CDR3 is TGTGCCACCAGATACGACAGGGGGTCCTACAATGAGCAGTTCTTC. Protein: CATRYDRGSYNEQFF.

The gene calls are TRBV3-1 (or the pseudogene TRBV3-2) and TRBJ2-1, with TRBD2 matching 9 bases. Looked up from germline, CDR1 is LGHDT and CDR2 is YNNKEL (reference sequence). This CDR3 is 16 amino acids long. After removal of 4 bases from V and 10 bases from J, the junction contained 14 bases not matched to a gene. Written as DNA, the CDR3 is TGTGCCAGCAGCCCCGCCGGCGGGGGGGCGGGAAGGGAGCAGTTCTTC. Amino acids: CASSPAGGGAGREQFF.

The rearrangement joins TRBV7-9 to TRBJ2-5; 10 nucleotides align to TRBD2. This CDR3 is 16 amino acids long. V was clipped by 4 bases and J by 7 bases; unmatched bases: 12. Germline CDR1 is SEHNR and CDR2 is FQNEAQ (reference sequence). The CDR3 DNA follows: TGTGCCAGCAGCTACAGCGGGGGGGCCAGTTCAACGACCCAGTACTTC. It yields the protein CASSYSGGASSTTQYF.

The chain has TRBV6-1 and TRBJ1-2, with D possibly matching TRBD1 (6 bases). The germline V and J ends were trimmed by 2 bases and 5 bases, with 15 bases remaining between them. The CDR3 is 15 amino acids. Germline CDR1 and CDR2: MNHNS and SASEGT. DNA of the CDR3: TGTGCCAGCAGTGAATGGCAGGGGACGAGGTATGGCTACACCTTC. As protein: CASSEWQGTRYGYTF.

The table lists this clone with a count of one. The V call is TRBV27, the J call TRBJ1-6; 9 bases align to TRBD1. V was pared by 5 bases and J by 10 bases, with 6 bases of the junction left unmatched. This CDR3 has 14 amino acids. Germline CDR1 reads MNHEY; CDR2 reads SMNVEV (reference sequence). The CDR3 loop is CASSHRGQISPLHF. CDR3 coding DNA: TGTGCCAGCAGTCACAGGGGGCAGATATCACCCCTCCACTTT.

The chain joins TRBV5-4 to TRBJ2-5; 11 nucleotides agree with TRBD2. The V gene's germline CDR1 is SGHNT and CDR2 YYREEE (reference sequence). CDR3 size: 17 residues. The ends lost 4 bases at V and 2 bases at J; junction bases unmatched: 10. The CDR3 here is CASSRGLAAVQQETQYF. The CDR3 nucleotides read TGTGCCAGCAGCAGGGGACTAGCGGCGGTACAACAAGAGACCCAGTACTTC.

This chain connects TRBV27 to TRBJ1-6; the D gene is possibly TRBD1 (6 bases). V lost 4 bases and J 7 bases, leaving 17 bases between the germline ends. CDR1 MNHEY and CDR2 SMNVEV come from the germline V gene (reference sequence). The CDR3 sequence is 16 residues long. CDR3 nucleotides: TGTGCCAGCAGTTCCCCCTGGACAGCCAAGAATTCACCCCTCCACTTT. Its translation: CASSSPWTAKNSPLHF.